The 15 T cell receptor beta chains in this list originate from one sample, sequenced in a study of T cell repertoires in cytomegalovirus infection (dated by TCRdb to the late 2010s). These receptors lack a known antigen. Sequencing took place on an Illumina HiSeq 1500. Using fastp at Q25 and MiXCR, TCRdb reprocessed the public reads and kept productive beta chains. Each record represents a unique CDR3 protein, reported with the most common genes and DNA among its rows. The sample contains about 130,000 distinct CDR3 sequences, about 24% of them found a single time. Together, the top ten hold 30% to 40% of the sample. The sequencing input was PBMCs, sequenced either directly or after in vitro stimulation (not recorded which). Receptors were obtained from a human donor in good health (CMV status not recorded). Some clones in this sample may be carry-over from other donors' samples.

This chain connects TRBV6-5 to TRBJ2-1; D unresolved. The CDR3 runs to 13 residues. The V and J ends lost 8 bases and 4 bases respectively, with 12 bases between them. CDR1 and CDR2 from the germline V gene are MNHEY and SVGAGI. The CDR3 DNA reads as TGTGCCAGCTCCCAAGGCACTTACAATGAGCAGTTCTTC. Its protein is CASSQGTYNEQFF.

This clonotype was detected a few times. The chain is built from TRBV29-1 and TRBJ2-5; D remains ambiguous. CDR1 and CDR2 from the germline V gene are SQVTM and ANQGSEA. The CDR3 runs 15 residues. The ends were cut back, 4 bases at V and 0 bases at J, with 15 bases in the middle. The CDR3, as DNA: TGCAGCGTTGTCCGCTTTCGAGGTTACCAAGAGACCCAGTACTTC. Amino acids: CSVVRFRGYQETQYF.

V is TRBV7-2 and J is TRBJ2-1; 16 bases align to TRBD2. Trimming cost V 3 bases and J 6 bases; bases outside gene matches: 2. The CDR3 consists of 16 residues. Germline V CDR1 and CDR2: SGHTA, FQGNSA. The CDR3 protein is CASSLGTSGRANEQFF. The CDR3 DNA follows: TGTGCCAGCAGCTTGGGGACTAGCGGGAGGGCCAATGAGCAGTTCTTC.

J is TRBJ2-1 and V is TRBV5-6; 10 bases agree with TRBD2. The CDR3 extends over 14 amino acids. CDR1 and CDR2 from the germline V gene are SGHDT and YYEEEE. V was pared by 4 bases and J by 7 bases, with 5 bases of the junction left unmatched. This CDR3 reads CASSVAGGSNEQFF. Here the CDR3 DNA reads TGTGCCAGCAGCGTAGCGGGAGGTAGTAATGAGCAGTTCTTC.

This clonotype came up a few times. The chain is built from TRBV5-1 and TRBJ1-5, with 9 bases aligning to TRBD1. The V segment lost 0 bases and the J segment 6 bases; nucleotides outside the gene matches: 13. Germline-derived CDR1 and CDR2 are SGHRS and YFSETQ. The CDR3 extends over 18 amino acids. CDR3 bases: TGCGCCAGCAGCTTGGGAGTTTCGGGACAGGGTGCTAGTCAGCCCCAGCATTTT. Its protein is CASSLGVSGQGASQPQHF. Combining the CDR3 with reference TRBV5-1 and TRBJ1-5 gives the whole variable domain KAGVTQTPRYLIKTRGQQVTLSCSPISGHRSVSWYQQTPGQGLQFLFEYFSETQRNKGNFPGRFSGRQFSNSRSEMNVSTLELGDSALYLCASSLGVSGQGASQPQHFGDGTRLSIL.

The chain links TRBV12-3 or TRBV12-4 to TRBJ2-1; D is undetermined. Between the trimmed V and J ends, which lost 0 bases and 2 bases, there was a span of 11 bases. CDR3 length equals 16 residues. Here the CDR3 reads CASSLARAIAYNEQFF. For the CDR3, the DNA is TGTGCCAGCAGTTTAGCCAGAGCCATTGCCTACAATGAGCAGTTCTTC.

As regards this clonotype: Since a much larger clone is just one base distant, this may be a read error. The chain recombines TRBV7-6 with TRBJ2-2; no firm D call. The germline CDR1 and CDR2 sequences are SGHVS and FNYEAQ. This CDR3 is built from 13 residues. CDR3 in DNA: TGTGCCAGCAGCTTGCAGCAGACCGAGGAGCTGTTTTTT. Translated, it gives CASSLQQTEELFF.

The V call is TRBV5-1, the J call TRBJ1-4; 7 bases map to TRBD1. The CDR3 runs 14 residues. The germline V gene encodes CDR1 SGHRS and CDR2 YFSETQ. The ends lost 4 bases at V and 5 bases at J; junction bases unmatched: 5. The CDR3 nucleotides read TGCGCCAGCAGCGTGGGACAGTCGAATGAAAAACTGTTTTTT. Its protein product is CASSVGQSNEKLFF.

The chain uses TRBV4-3 and TRBJ1-6; D is unresolved. Trimming took 0 bases from V and 3 from J, leaving 6 bases between them. Germline assignment: CDR1 LGHNA and CDR2 YSLEER. The CDR3 is 15 amino acids. The CDR3 nucleotides read TGCGCCAGCAGCCAAGACAGCCTCTATAATTCACCCCTCCACTTT. It is translated as CASSQDSLYNSPLHF.

This clonotype was counted ten times or more. The chain recombines TRBV18 with TRBJ2-1; perhaps TRBD1 as D (5 bases). The germline V and J ends were trimmed by 4 bases and 3 bases, with 10 bases remaining between them. This CDR3 comprises 14 residues. The germline V gene has CDR1 KGHSH and CDR2 LQKENI. This CDR3 is CASSQGEGYNEQFF. DNA of the CDR3: TGTGCCAGCTCACAAGGGGAAGGCTACAATGAGCAGTTCTTC. Looking up the rest from reference TRBV18 and TRBJ2-1 gives the full variable domain: NAGVMQNPRHLVRRRGQEARLRCSPMKGHSHVYWYRQLPEEGLKFMVYLQKENIIDESGMPKERFSAEFPKEGPSILRIQQVVRGDSAAYFCASSQGEGYNEQFFGPGTRLTVL.

This rearrangement joins TRBV7-2 to TRBJ1-5; D is undetermined. The V gene's germline CDR1 is SGHTA and CDR2 FQGNSA. V gave up 3 bases and J gave up 4 bases, with 10 bases separating them. CDR3 length: 14 amino acids. This chain's CDR3 is CASSFDGPNQPQHF. The CDR3 coding sequence is TGTGCCAGCAGCTTCGACGGTCCTAATCAGCCCCAGCATTTT.

This clonotype was detected only a few times. This rearrangement joins TRBV20-1 to TRBJ1-1; D possibly corresponds to TRBD1 (5 bases). Trimming shortened V by 0 bases and J by 7 bases, and 21 bases separated the two germline ends. Per germline, CDR1 DFQATT and CDR2 SNEGSKA (reference sequence). The CDR3 consists of 16 residues. CDR3 in amino acids: CSARDRSRAGVGEAFF. CDR3 nucleotides: TGCAGTGCTAGAGATCGAAGCAGGGCGGGAGTGGGTGAAGCTTTCTTT.

This clonotype was detected ten times or more. This chain joins TRBV7-6 and TRBJ2-3; 8 nucleotides line up with TRBD2. This CDR3 has 14 amino acids. CDR1 SGHVS and CDR2 FNYEAQ come from the germline V gene. The ends lost 5 bases at V and 8 bases at J; junction bases unmatched: 9. CDR3 DNA: TGTGCCAGCAGCCAAGCGGGAGATCTCGGTACGCAGTATTTT. Protein product: CASSQAGDLGTQYF.

The chain links TRBV28 to TRBJ2-7; 8 nucleotides line up with TRBD2. The trim removed 4 bases at V and 9 bases at J, leaving 17 bases unmatched. Germline CDR1 is MDHEN and CDR2 is SYDVKM. The CDR3 sequence is 16 residues long. The CDR3 loop reads CASSSPGTRRDTMQYF. CDR3 coding DNA: TGTGCCAGCAGTTCTCCCGGGACTAGGAGGGATACGATGCAGTACTTC. Drawing the rest from reference TRBV28 and TRBJ2-7, the complete variable domain is DVKVTQSSRYLVKRTGEKVFLECVQDMDHENMFWYRQDPGLGLRLIYFSYDVKMKEKGDIPEGYSVSREKKERFSLILESASTNQTSMYLCASSSPGTRRDTMQYFGPGTRLTVT.

The table lists this clonotype with a few counts. The chain uses TRBV29-1 and TRBJ1-2; TRBD1 might be the D (6 bases). V was cut by 7 bases and J by 5 bases, with 11 bases left in between. CDR3 length: 11 residues. In germline, CDR1 is SQVTM, CDR2 ANQGSEA. The CDR3: CSADRTYGYTF. The CDR3 DNA reads as TGCAGCGCTGACAGGACTTATGGCTACACCTTC.